Below, 21 T cell receptor beta chains from the same sample are listed, as sequenced in a study of T cell changes during pregnancy in multiple sclerosis. The data were produced by immunoSEQ multiplex PCR, yet TCRdb's version contains in-frame clones alone and is incomplete. The top ten clones hold 1.5% to 1.9% of a sample with approximately 92,000 clones, around 90% of them seen once. The sequencing here drew on peripheral blood, taken in the first trimester of pregnancy. All receptors derive from a female donor with multiple sclerosis, enrolled in a pregnancy study.

The V gene is TRBV30, the J gene TRBJ1-6, with TRBD1 matching over 10 bases. The CDR3 consists of 15 residues. Trimming took 1 base from V and 10 from J; bases not matched to a gene: 7. The germline CDR1 and CDR2 sequences are GTSNPN and SVGIG (reference sequence). The CDR3 sequence: CAWSGKGTGESPLHF. Here the CDR3 DNA reads TGTGCCTGGAGTGGAAAAGGGACAGGGGAGTCACCCCTCCACTTT.

J is TRBJ1-5 and V is TRBV15; TRBD1 agrees at 9 bases. CDR3 length equals 16 residues. With 1 base clipped from V and 4 bases from J, the junction kept 5 bases outside the gene matches. Germline values: CDR1 LNHNV, CDR2 YYDKDF (reference sequence). The CDR3 DNA reads TGTGCCACCAGCAGAGTACCCGGGACAGGGAATCAGCCCCAGCATTTT. This translates into CATSRVPGTGNQPQHF.

This rearrangement joins TRBV15 to TRBJ1-5; D unresolved. Looked up from germline, CDR1 is LNHNV and CDR2 is YYDKDF (reference sequence). This CDR3 region has 14 residues. Trimming stripped 0 bases from V and 5 bases from J, with 8 bases between. The chain's CDR3 is CATSRELRDQPQHF. The CDR3 DNA reads as TGTGCCACCAGCAGAGAATTACGGGATCAGCCCCAGCATTTT.

This clone was counted only a few times. V usage is TRBV7-2 and J usage is TRBJ2-7, with 9 bases identical to TRBD2. Germline CDR1 and CDR2: SGHTA and FQGNSA. This CDR3 is 14 amino acids long. J lost 6 bases, V lost 5 bases, and 8 bases had no gene match. The CDR3 here is CASSNNWREGEQYF. The CDR3 bases are TGTGCCAGCAGCAATAACTGGCGGGAGGGCGAGCAGTACTTC.

This chain connects TRBV6-5 to TRBJ2-6; 7 bases map to TRBD1. This CDR3 spans 14 amino acids. V shed 8 bases, J shed 4 bases, and the junction held 5 bases outside the gene matches. Per the germline V gene, CDR1 is MNHEY and CDR2 is SVGAGI. CDR3 bases: TGTGCCAGCGCGACAGGGTCCGGGGCCAACGTCCTGACTTTC. The encoded protein is CASATGSGANVLTF.

V gene TRBV28 combines with J gene TRBJ2-7; 14 bases align to TRBD2. Germline values: CDR1 MDHEN, CDR2 SYDVKM. V was pared by 8 bases and J by 7 bases, with 10 bases of the junction left unmatched. This CDR3 region has 15 residues. The CDR3 coding sequence is TGTGCCAGCTCCGGGTGGACTAGCGGGAGGCAGGAGCAGTACTTC. The encoded protein is CASSGWTSGRQEQYF.

V is TRBV6-4 and J is TRBJ2-3; D is undetermined. The CDR3 contains 14 residues. Germline-derived CDR1 and CDR2 are MRHNA and SNTAGT. Trimming removed 4 bases at V and 0 bases at J, with 8 bases between. The CDR3 is CASSVDLSTDTQYF. For the CDR3, the DNA is TGTGCCAGCAGTGTAGATCTTAGCACAGATACGCAGTATTTT.

This chain connects TRBV11-3 to TRBJ2-7, with TRBD1 matching over 9 bases. This CDR3 region has 15 residues. V was clipped by 5 bases and J by 5 bases; unmatched bases: 10. Germline CDR1 is SGHNT and CDR2 is YENEEA. For the CDR3, the DNA is TGTGCCAGCAGCGCCGGGACAGGGTATTCCCACGAGCAGTACTTC. Translation: CASSAGTGYSHEQYF.

The J gene is TRBJ2-3, the V gene TRBV4-2; 9 bases are shared with TRBD1. Germline V lookup: CDR1 LGHNA, CDR2 YNFKEQ. The V segment lost 0 bases and the J segment 4 bases; nucleotides outside the gene matches: 5. CDR3 length: 16 amino acids. This chain's CDR3 is CASSQDITGGSDTQYF. CDR3 sequence (DNA): TGTGCCAGCAGCCAAGATATCACAGGGGGCTCAGATACGCAGTATTTT.

The V call is TRBV6-1, the J call TRBJ1-2; TRBD1 matches 7 bases. The CDR3 consists of 13 residues. With V trimmed by 4 bases and J by 6 bases, 5 bases remained unmatched. Germline lookup yields CDR1 MNHNS and CDR2 SASEGT. The CDR3 protein is CASSGTGTDGYTF. The CDR3 DNA follows: TGTGCCAGCAGTGGGACAGGTACCGATGGCTACACCTTC.

The rearrangement links TRBV18 to TRBJ2-7; weak D call: TRBD2 (6 bases). This CDR3 region has 16 residues. From germline, CDR1 is KGHSH and CDR2 LQKENI. The V and J ends lost 1 base and 0 bases respectively, with 13 bases between them. The CDR3 DNA follows: TGTGCCAGCTCACCACAGGGACTCATAGACTCCTACGAGCAGTACTTC. Residues: CASSPQGLIDSYEQYF.

The rearrangement joins TRBV5-4 to TRBJ2-3, with D perhaps matching TRBD2 (6 bases). V dropped 0 bases and J dropped 0 bases, with 8 bases sitting between them. The CDR3 loop spans 15 amino acids. CDR1 SGHNT and CDR2 YYREEE come from the germline V gene (reference sequence). CDR3 sequence reads: CASSLVGTSTDTQYF. The CDR3 nucleotides read TGTGCCAGCAGCTTGGTAGGGACTAGCACAGATACGCAGTATTTT.

This clone was counted a single time. Here the CDR3 reads CASSLQGIREKLFF. CDR3 DNA sequence: TGTGCCAGCAGCTTACAGGGAATCCGTGAAAAACTGTTTTTT. The rearrangement joins TRBV7-2 to TRBJ1-4; D is possibly TRBD1 (5 bases). The CDR3 runs 14 residues. The V and J ends lost 2 bases and 7 bases respectively, with 11 bases between them. Germline CDR1 is SGHTA and CDR2 is FQGNSA.

This chain's CDR3 is CAAGSQGAGTGELFF. DNA for the CDR3: TGTGCCGCGGGTTCCCAGGGGGCAGGCACCGGGGAGCTGTTTTTT. The chain has TRBV7-9 and TRBJ2-2, with 8 positions matching TRBD1. Germline V gene lookup returns CDR1 SEHNR and CDR2 FQNEAQ (reference sequence). Trimming removed 11 bases from V and 4 bases from J; junction bases left unmatched: 12. This CDR3 has 15 residues.

The V and J genes are TRBV2 and TRBJ2-5; D is perhaps TRBD2 (5 bases). CDR1 and CDR2 from the germline V gene are SNHLY and FYNNEI. Trimming took off 4 bases at V and 2 bases at J, with 11 bases between the two ends. This CDR3 is built from 14 residues. The CDR3 here is CASSGKLGQETQYF. The CDR3 DNA sequence: TGTGCCAGCAGTGGTAAACTAGGTCAAGAGACCCAGTACTTC.

The V gene is TRBV4-1, the J gene TRBJ2-7, with a tentative D call TRBD1 (7 bases). The V gene's germline CDR1 is MGHRA and CDR2 YSYEKL. This CDR3 is 16 amino acids long. V dropped 3 bases and J dropped 2 bases, with 17 bases sitting between them. The CDR3 region is CASSHSAGQTPYEQYF. Here the CDR3 DNA reads TGCGCCAGCAGCCATTCTGCGGGACAGACTCCCTACGAGCAGTACTTC.

The genes are TRBV28 and TRBJ2-3; D ambiguous. CDR1 and CDR2 (germline): MDHEN, SYDVKM. This CDR3 has 14 residues. V lost 2 bases and J 5 bases, leaving 11 bases between the germline ends. CDR3 sequence reads: CASSLKAKLDTQYF. In DNA form, the CDR3 reads TGTGCCAGCAGTTTAAAAGCGAAACTAGATACGCAGTATTTT.

The chain combines TRBV19 with TRBJ2-6; D may be TRBD1 (5 bases). Per germline, CDR1 LNHDA and CDR2 SQIVND (reference sequence). V lost 4 bases to trimming and J lost 0 bases, with 16 bases between them. The CDR3 runs to 18 residues. This chain's CDR3 is CASSSKDNGLSGANVLTF. CDR3 DNA: TGTGCCAGTAGTAGTAAGGACAATGGGCTCTCTGGGGCCAACGTCCTGACTTTC.

The chain links TRBV7-6 to TRBJ2-1, with D tentatively TRBD2 (6 bases). The germline V gene has CDR1 SGHVS and CDR2 FNYEAQ. This CDR3 comprises 16 residues. With 3 bases removed from V and 0 bases from J, the gap between germline ends came to 12 bases. This CDR3 reads CASSFSWRDSYNEQFF. The CDR3 DNA reads as TGTGCCAGCAGCTTCTCTTGGCGGGACTCCTACAATGAGCAGTTCTTC.

The V and J genes are TRBV18 and TRBJ2-2, with 9 bases identical to TRBD2. The CDR3 covers 16 residues. Trimming took 0 bases from V and 4 from J; bases not matched to a gene: 3. Germline values: CDR1 KGHSH, CDR2 LQKENI. CDR3 coding DNA: TGTGCCAGCTCACCACCGACTAGCGGAGCCACCGGGGAGCTGTTTTTT. Protein product: CASSPPTSGATGELFF.

V usage is TRBV7-5 and J usage is TRBJ2-7; no check of the table's D call, TRBD2, against the DNA was made. TRBV7-5 counts as a pseudogene. The CDR3 runs 16 residues. The CDR3 is CVRSLVPAGVTHEQYF. For the CDR3, the DNA is TGTGTCAGAAGCTTAGTTCCAGCGGGAGTGACCCACGAGCAGTACTTC.